This T cell receptor beta chain was recovered during a study of neurological immune-mediated disorders. Findings of the study overall: Among expanded clones, no CDR3 amino acid sequences were shared across subjects, a pattern suggesting private repertoires in all groups.

This clonotype has at least ten counts. As yet, its antigen is unknown. Template-switch 5'RACE cDNA synthesis added a 10-nucleotide unique molecular identifier. TCRdb redid the calling of the 5' RACE reads with MiXCR, one entry per CDR3 protein. The data hold tens of thousands of distinct CDR3 sequences, with 15% to 20% observed a single time. The CDR3 has 14 residues. Germline CDR1 is SQVTM and CDR2 is ANQGSEA. The ends were cut back, 0 bases at V and 1 base at J, with 9 bases in the middle. The sequencing sample was made of PBMCs. This sequence originates from a middle-aged woman in good health. The genes are TRBV29-1 and TRBJ1-2; D ambiguous. CDR3 residues: CSVEDRSDNYGYTF. The CDR3 DNA follows: TGCAGCGTTGAAGATCGTTCCGATAACTATGGCTACACCTTC.